This T cell receptor (beta chain) was documented in a study of shared clonotypes between healthy human individuals. Study-wide context: Per donor, CD8 memory used one plate, CD8 naive used two, CD4 memory used three and CD4 naive used three. General study points: Larger estimated richness was generally recorded for naive subsets relative to memory subsets.

In the CD4+ fraction, cells were divided into CD45RA+ naive and CD45RA-negative memory subsets. Researchers ran the assay at a deep level. TCRdb keeps only in-frame clones here, not all; method: immunoSEQ multiplex PCR. The sample lists millions of clones, around 95% occurring once. In regard to this clone: The antigen is unknown.

Germline loops: CDR1 ENHRY, CDR2 SYGVKD. The CDR3 length is 13 residues. Losses at the gene ends were 2 bases for V and 14 bases for J; bases not matched to a gene: 6. The specimen was naive CD4+ T cells sorted from blood. The sample's subset: CD45RA+ positively selected. This chain connects TRBV10-3 to TRBJ2-3, with TRBD1 matching over 11 bases. This sequence was found in a man between 18 and 35 years old in good health. Here the CDR3 DNA reads TGTGCCATCAGTGAGGGGAGGACAGGGGGCAGGTATTTT. Translation gives CAISEGRTGGRYF.